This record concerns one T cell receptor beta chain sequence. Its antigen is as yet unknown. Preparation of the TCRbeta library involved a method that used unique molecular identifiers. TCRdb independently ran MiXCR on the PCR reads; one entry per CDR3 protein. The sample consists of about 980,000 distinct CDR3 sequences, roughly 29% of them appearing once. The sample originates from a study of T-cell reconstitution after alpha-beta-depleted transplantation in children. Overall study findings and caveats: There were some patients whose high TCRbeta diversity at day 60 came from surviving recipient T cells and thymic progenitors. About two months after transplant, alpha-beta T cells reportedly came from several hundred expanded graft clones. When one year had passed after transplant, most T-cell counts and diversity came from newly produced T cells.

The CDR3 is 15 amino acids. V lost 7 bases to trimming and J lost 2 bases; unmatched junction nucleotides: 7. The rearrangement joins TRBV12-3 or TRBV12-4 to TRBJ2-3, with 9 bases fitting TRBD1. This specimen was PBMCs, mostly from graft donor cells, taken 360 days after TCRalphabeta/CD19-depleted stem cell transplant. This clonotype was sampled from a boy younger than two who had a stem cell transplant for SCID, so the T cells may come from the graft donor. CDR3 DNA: TGTGCCAGCAACCAACAGGGGGCCCCCACAGATACGCAGTATTTT. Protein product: CASNQQGAPTDTQYF.